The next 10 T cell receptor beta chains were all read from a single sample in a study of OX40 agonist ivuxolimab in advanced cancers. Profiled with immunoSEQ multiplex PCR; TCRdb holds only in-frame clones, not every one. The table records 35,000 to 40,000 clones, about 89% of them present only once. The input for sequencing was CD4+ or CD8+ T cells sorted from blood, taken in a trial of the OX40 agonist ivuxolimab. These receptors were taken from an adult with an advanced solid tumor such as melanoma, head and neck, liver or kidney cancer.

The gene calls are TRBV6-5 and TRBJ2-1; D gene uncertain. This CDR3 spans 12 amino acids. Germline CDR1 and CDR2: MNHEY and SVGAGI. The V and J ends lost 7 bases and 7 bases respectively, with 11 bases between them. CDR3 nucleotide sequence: TGTGCCAGCACAAATTTTGGAAATGAGCAGTTCTTC. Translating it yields CASTNFGNEQFF.

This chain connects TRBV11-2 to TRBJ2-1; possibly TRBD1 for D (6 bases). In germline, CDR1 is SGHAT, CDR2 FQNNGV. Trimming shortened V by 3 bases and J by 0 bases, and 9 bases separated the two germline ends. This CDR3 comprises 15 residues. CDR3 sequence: CASSFDRSSYNEQFF. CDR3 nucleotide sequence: TGTGCCAGCAGCTTCGACAGGAGCTCCTACAATGAGCAGTTCTTC.

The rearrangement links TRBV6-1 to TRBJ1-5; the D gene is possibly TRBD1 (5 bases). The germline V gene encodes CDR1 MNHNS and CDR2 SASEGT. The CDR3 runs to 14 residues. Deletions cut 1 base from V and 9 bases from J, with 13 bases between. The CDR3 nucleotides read TGTGCCAGCAGTGAAGGGGGGGGGAGCGCGCCCCAGCATTTT. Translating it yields CASSEGGGSAPQHF.

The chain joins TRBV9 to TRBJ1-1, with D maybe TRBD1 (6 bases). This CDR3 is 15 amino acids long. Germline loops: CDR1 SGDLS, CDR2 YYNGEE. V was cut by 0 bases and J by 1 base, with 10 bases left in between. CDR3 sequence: CASSVGGLQNTEAFF. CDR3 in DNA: TGTGCCAGCAGCGTAGGGGGGCTCCAGAACACTGAAGCTTTCTTT. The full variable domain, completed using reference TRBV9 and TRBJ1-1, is DSGVTQTPKHLITATGQRVTLRCSPRSGDLSVYWYQQSLDQGLQFLIQYYNGEERAKGNILERFSAQQFPDLHSELNLSSLELGDSALYFCASSVGGLQNTEAFFGQGTRLTVV.

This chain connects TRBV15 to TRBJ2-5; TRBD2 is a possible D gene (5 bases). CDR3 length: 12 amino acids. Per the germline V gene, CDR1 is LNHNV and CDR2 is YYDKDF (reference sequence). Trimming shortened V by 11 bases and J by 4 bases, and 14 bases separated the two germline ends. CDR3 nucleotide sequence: TGTGCCTCCCCCGGGGAAGCAGAGACCCAGTACTTC. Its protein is CASPGEAETQYF.

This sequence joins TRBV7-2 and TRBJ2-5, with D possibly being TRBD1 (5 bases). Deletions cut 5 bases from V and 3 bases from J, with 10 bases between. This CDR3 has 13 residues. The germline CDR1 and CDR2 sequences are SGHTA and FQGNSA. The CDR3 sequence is CASSRGHKETQYF. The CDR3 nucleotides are TGTGCCAGCAGCAGGGGCCATAAAGAGACCCAGTACTTC.

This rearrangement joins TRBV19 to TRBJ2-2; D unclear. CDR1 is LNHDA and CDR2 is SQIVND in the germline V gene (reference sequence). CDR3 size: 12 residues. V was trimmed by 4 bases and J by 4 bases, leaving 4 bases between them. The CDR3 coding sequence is TGTGCCAGTAGTAGGGTCACCGGGGAGCTGTTTTTT. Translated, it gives CASSRVTGELFF.

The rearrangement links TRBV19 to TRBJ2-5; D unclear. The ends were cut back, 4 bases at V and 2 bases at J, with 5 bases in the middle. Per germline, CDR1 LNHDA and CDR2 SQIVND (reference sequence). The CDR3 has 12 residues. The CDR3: CASSKRQETQYF. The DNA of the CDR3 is TGTGCCAGTAGTAAACGGCAAGAGACCCAGTACTTC.

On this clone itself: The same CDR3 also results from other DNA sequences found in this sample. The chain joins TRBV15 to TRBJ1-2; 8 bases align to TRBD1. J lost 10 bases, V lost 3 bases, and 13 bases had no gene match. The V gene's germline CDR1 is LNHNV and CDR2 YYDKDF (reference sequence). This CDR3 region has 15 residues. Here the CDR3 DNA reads TGTGCCACCAGCAGTGACGGACAGGGCGGTTCGGTCTACACCTTC. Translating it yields CATSSDGQGGSVYTF.

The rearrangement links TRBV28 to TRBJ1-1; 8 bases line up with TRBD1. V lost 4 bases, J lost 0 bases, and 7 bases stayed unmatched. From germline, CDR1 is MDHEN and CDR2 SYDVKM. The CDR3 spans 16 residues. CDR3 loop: CASSYLKGQVNTEAFF. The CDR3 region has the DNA TGTGCCAGCAGTTACCTCAAGGGACAGGTGAACACTGAAGCTTTCTTT. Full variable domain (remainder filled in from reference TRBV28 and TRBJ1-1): DVKVTQSSRYLVKRTGEKVFLECVQDMDHENMFWYRQDPGLGLRLIYFSYDVKMKEKGDIPEGYSVSREKKERFSLILESASTNQTSMYLCASSYLKGQVNTEAFFGQGTRLTVV.